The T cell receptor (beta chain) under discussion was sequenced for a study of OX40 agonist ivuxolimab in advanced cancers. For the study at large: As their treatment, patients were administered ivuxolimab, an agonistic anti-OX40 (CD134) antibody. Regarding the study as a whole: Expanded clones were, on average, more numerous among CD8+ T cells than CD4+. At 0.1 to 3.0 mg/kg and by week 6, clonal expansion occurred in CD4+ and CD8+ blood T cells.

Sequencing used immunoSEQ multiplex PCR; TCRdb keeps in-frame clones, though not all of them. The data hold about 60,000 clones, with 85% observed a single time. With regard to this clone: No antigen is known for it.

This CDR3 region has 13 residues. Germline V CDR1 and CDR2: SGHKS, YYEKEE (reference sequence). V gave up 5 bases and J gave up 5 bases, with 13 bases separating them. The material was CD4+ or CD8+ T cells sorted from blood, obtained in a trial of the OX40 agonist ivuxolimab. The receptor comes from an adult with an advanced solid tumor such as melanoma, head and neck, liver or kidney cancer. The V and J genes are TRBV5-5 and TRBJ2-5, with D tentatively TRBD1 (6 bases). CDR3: CASSSQGRETQYF. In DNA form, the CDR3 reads TGTGCCAGCAGTTCACAGGGACGGGAGACCCAGTACTTC.